This T cell receptor beta chain was found in a study of control samples from healthy donors and cancer patients (dated by TCRdb to about 2020). Library creation used the immunoSEQ multiplex PCR assay. TCRdb took this table from immuneACCESS and kept in-frame rearrangements with V and J called. Such tables lack part of the clones; where checked against another copy, unresolved V genes explain under half of the gap, and the rest is unexplained. Present in this sample are around 130,000 clones, more than 70% of which were seen just once. Approximately 37% of the sample goes to the ten largest clones. Unmatched junction bases come to 4, with V trimmed by 2 bases and J by 4 bases. The CDR3 sequence holds 15 residues, the cysteine and phenylalanine included. The entry retains the CDR3 DNA only, 45 bases that are in frame from base 1. CDR1 and CDR2, looked up from the germline V gene, are MGHDK and SYGVNS.

Remarks on this clone: What antigen it recognizes has not been identified. No base quality information exists; no much larger clone differs at one position.

This receptor chain uses TRBV25-1 and TRBJ2-5; 10 central bases correspond to TRBD1. This receptor was identified in a man in his fifties or sixties in good health. The specimen was blood. Here is the DNA: TGTGCCAGCAGTGAAGGGACAGGGGCATTAGAGACCCAGTACTTC. This encodes CASSEGTGALETQYF.